This passage covers 31 T cell receptor beta chains from one sample sequenced in a study of shared clonotypes between healthy human individuals. Method: immunoSEQ multiplex PCR; TCRdb's copy keeps in-frame clones and lacks some. The sample records approximately 740,000 clones, 74% being singletons. The material sequenced was memory CD4+ T cells sorted from blood. Subset here: CD45RA-negative fraction. These receptors were taken from a woman aged 25 to 39 in good health.

The rearrangement uses TRBV5-4 and TRBJ1-2; TRBD1 might be the D (5 bases). The CDR3 contains 15 residues. Germline CDR1 reads SGHNT; CDR2 reads YYREEE (reference sequence). Trimming shortened V by 2 bases and J by 8 bases, and 19 bases separated the two germline ends. CDR3 sequence: CASSLGRAVPGGYTF. Here the CDR3 DNA reads TGTGCCAGCAGCTTAGGCAGGGCCGTGCCCGGAGGCTACACCTTC.

This chain connects TRBV2 to TRBJ2-2; D gene ambiguous. V shed 8 bases and J shed 2 bases, with 18 bases lying between them. The CDR3 sequence is 16 residues long. CDR1 and CDR2 (germline): SNHLY, FYNNEI. CDR3 DNA sequence: TGTGCCAGCTTAGACTCCCCCCACAGCAACACCGGGGAGCTGTTTTTT. Translated: CASLDSPHSNTGELFF.

The V gene is TRBV28, the J gene TRBJ2-1; D assignment may be TRBD1 or TRBD2 (5 bases each). The CDR3 totals 16 residues. In germline, CDR1 is MDHEN, CDR2 SYDVKM. V dropped 5 bases and J dropped 6 bases, with 20 bases sitting between them. The CDR3 loop reads CASSPLAVSGTNEQFF. The CDR3, as DNA: TGTGCCAGCAGTCCTCTTGCGGTGTCAGGGACCAATGAGCAGTTCTTC.

This chain joins TRBV9 and TRBJ2-5, with no clear D. The V gene lost 3 bases and the J gene lost 0 bases, with 12 bases spanning the gap. Looked up from germline, CDR1 is SGDLS and CDR2 is YYNGEE. The CDR3 covers 15 residues. The DNA for the CDR3 is TGTGCCAGCAGCGCCGCCCTGGGGTACCAAGAGACCCAGTACTTC. Residues: CASSAALGYQETQYF.

The rearrangement joins TRBV7-8 to TRBJ1-4; 9 bases are shared with TRBD1. Germline assignment: CDR1 SGHVS and CDR2 FQNEAQ. The CDR3 is 15 amino acids. After removal of 0 bases from V and 8 bases from J, the junction contained 4 bases not matched to a gene. The CDR3 loop is CASSLARTGAEKLFF. The DNA of the CDR3 is TGTGCCAGCAGCTTAGCTAGGACAGGGGCCGAAAAACTGTTTTTT.

This sequence joins TRBV5-4 and TRBJ2-1; D possibly corresponds to TRBD2 (6 bases). CDR1 and CDR2 (germline): SGHNT, YYREEE (reference sequence). V was trimmed by 6 bases and J by 5 bases, leaving 18 bases between them. The CDR3 extends over 15 amino acids. The CDR3 loop reads CASKMAGQRNNEQFF. CDR3 nucleotide sequence: TGTGCCAGCAAAATGGCGGGGCAGAGAAACAATGAGCAGTTCTTC.

The V call is TRBV6-5, the J call TRBJ1-5, with D possibly TRBD1 on 6 matching bases. The V end lost 4 bases, the J end lost 1 base, and 11 bases lay between the germline ends. The CDR3 has 15 residues. The V gene's germline CDR1 is MNHEY and CDR2 SVGAGI. The CDR3 DNA follows: TGTGCCAGCAGTTTACCACAGGGCAGCAATCAGCCCCAGCATTTT. Encoded protein: CASSLPQGSNQPQHF.

The V gene is TRBV2, the J gene TRBJ1-2; D is possibly TRBD1 (6 bases). V shed 6 bases and J shed 1 base, with 9 bases lying between them. Germline V CDR1 and CDR2: SNHLY, FYNNEI. The CDR3 loop spans 13 amino acids. The CDR3 is CASSTGNNYGYTF. CDR3 bases: TGTGCCAGCAGCACAGGGAATAACTATGGCTACACCTTC.

This chain joins TRBV28 and TRBJ1-2; TRBD1 matches at 9 bases. CDR1 and CDR2 from the germline V gene are MDHEN and SYDVKM. The V and J ends lost 5 bases and 4 bases, in that order; junction bases with no gene match: 5. This CDR3 comprises 14 residues. CDR3 DNA: TGTGCCAGCAGTGCGGGACAGGGACCCTATGGCTACACCTTC. Protein: CASSAGQGPYGYTF.

This clone was observed a few times. The chain uses TRBV28 and TRBJ1-4; the match to TRBD1 covers 7 bases. Germline CDR1 is MDHEN and CDR2 is SYDVKM. Trimming removed 1 base from V and 10 bases from J; junction bases left unmatched: 12. The CDR3 is 16 residues long. CDR3 residues: CASSLYSEGASGKLFF. DNA for the CDR3: TGTGCCAGCAGTTTATACTCGGAGGGGGCGTCTGGAAAACTGTTTTTT.

J is TRBJ2-4 and V is TRBV25-1; D gene uncertain. The CDR3 consists of 15 residues. Germline lookup yields CDR1 MGHDK and CDR2 SYGVNS. V was shortened by 2 bases and J by 2 bases, with 10 bases between the two germline ends. Here the CDR3 DNA reads TGTGCCAGCAGTGAACGGGCGGTGACCAAAAACATTCAGTACTTC. Amino acid sequence: CASSERAVTKNIQYF.

The chain carries TRBV23-1 and TRBJ1-2, with D unresolved. TRBV23-1 is flagged as an ORF with uncertain function. This CDR3 has 12 residues. Trimming left V 1 base short and J 5 bases short, with 5 bases between. The CDR3 nucleotides are TGCGCCAGCAGTCAATGCAGTTATGGCTACACCTTC. Its translation is CASSQCSYGYTF.

This clone turned up a few times. The rearrangement joins TRBV19 to TRBJ1-1; D is ambiguous. Germline lookup yields CDR1 LNHDA and CDR2 SQIVND (reference sequence). CDR3 length equals 14 residues. The V gene lost 5 bases and the J gene lost 12 bases, with 22 bases spanning the gap. The CDR3 protein is CASSDTYNGESPFF. Here the CDR3 DNA reads TGTGCCAGTAGTGACACATATAATGGGGAGAGTCCTTTCTTT.

This chain connects TRBV5-1 to TRBJ2-7; 10 nucleotides match TRBD1. Trimming removed 4 bases from V and 2 bases from J; junction bases left unmatched: 6. The CDR3 spans 15 residues. Germline assignment: CDR1 SGHRS and CDR2 YFSETQ. CDR3 coding DNA: TGCGCCAGCAGCCTAAGACAGGGGGCCCCCTACGAGCAGTACTTC. Translating it yields CASSLRQGAPYEQYF.

V and J are TRBV5-1 and TRBJ1-6; D remains unclear. The CDR3 is 17 amino acids. Germline V gene data show CDR1 as SGHRS and CDR2 as YFSETQ. Trimming removed 0 bases from V and 0 bases from J, with 10 bases in between. CDR3 region: CASSLGYGSSYNSPLHF. The CDR3 bases are TGCGCCAGCAGCTTGGGTTACGGGAGCTCCTATAATTCACCCCTCCACTTT.

The chain links TRBV7-4 to TRBJ1-4; weak D call: TRBD1 (5 bases). Trimming cost V 1 base and J 8 bases, with 17 bases left between them. The CDR3 extends over 16 amino acids. Germline V gene sequence: CDR1 SGHVT, CDR2 SQSDAQ. In DNA form, the CDR3 reads TGTGCCAGCAGCTTAGGGGGTGAGACAGTGGAGGAAAAACTGTTTTTT. This encodes CASSLGGETVEEKLFF. The whole variable domain, filled in from reference TRBV7-4 and TRBJ1-4, reads GAGVSQSPRYKVAKRGRDVALRCDSISGHVTLYWYRQTLGQGSEVLTYSQSDAQRDKSGRPSGRFSAERPERSVSTLKIQRTEQGDSAVYLCASSLGGETVEEKLFFGSGTQLSVL.

The chain employs TRBV28 and TRBJ2-3; 7 bases line up with TRBD2. Germline loops: CDR1 MDHEN, CDR2 SYDVKM. This CDR3 has 17 amino acids. With 6 bases clipped from V and 3 bases from J, the junction kept 15 bases outside the gene matches. The CDR3 protein is CASRPPATSVATDTQYF. The CDR3 DNA follows: TGTGCCAGCAGGCCTCCAGCCACTAGCGTCGCAACAGATACGCAGTATTTT.

This clone has a handful of counts. This rearrangement joins TRBV7-3 to TRBJ2-7; 7 nucleotides agree with TRBD2. CDR1 and CDR2 (germline): SGHTA, FQGTGA. V was pared by 6 bases and J by 5 bases, with 7 bases of the junction left unmatched. The CDR3 consists of 13 residues. The CDR3 spells CASRFAAGDEQYF. CDR3 sequence (DNA): TGTGCCAGCAGATTCGCTGCGGGAGACGAGCAGTACTTC.

The chain carries TRBV30 and TRBJ2-7, with 7 positions matching TRBD2. The CDR3 extends over 16 amino acids. Unmatched junction bases numbered 15, after V lost 2 bases and J lost 5 bases. Germline CDR1 GTSNPN, CDR2 SVGIG (reference sequence). The CDR3 DNA reads TGTGCCTGGAGTAATACCGGAGCGGGACCATCCCACGAGCAGTACTTC. This sequence encodes CAWSNTGAGPSHEQYF.

The V gene is TRBV23-1, the J gene TRBJ2-7; maybe TRBD2 (5 bases). TRBV23-1 is sorted into the ORF group, with uncertain function. This CDR3 region has 15 residues. V lost 0 bases and J lost 2, with 11 bases in between. CDR3 protein: CASSQSREPAYEQYF. CDR3 nucleotides: TGCGCCAGCAGTCAATCGAGGGAGCCCGCCTACGAGCAGTACTTC.

The chain carries TRBV11-2 and TRBJ2-7, with TRBD2 matching 7 bases. The V and J ends lost 6 bases and 3 bases, in that order; junction bases with no gene match: 5. In germline, CDR1 is SGHAT, CDR2 FQNNGV. The CDR3 runs 13 residues. CDR3 coding DNA: TGTGCCAGCAGTCGGACTAGAGACTACGAGCAGTACTTC. This codes for CASSRTRDYEQYF.

The CDR3 DNA reads as TGTGCCATCAGTGCCGGGACAGGGGGGAATTCGTACTTC. This encodes CAISAGTGGNSYF. The V gene is TRBV10-3, the J gene TRBJ2-4; TRBD1 matches at 11 bases. This CDR3 has 13 residues. The junction had 8 bases not matched to a gene; V was cut back by 4 bases and J by 15 bases. Germline CDR1 and CDR2: ENHRY and SYGVKD.

V is TRBV28 and J is TRBJ1-4; no firm D call. The CDR3 consists of 19 residues. V was cut by 1 base and J by 2 bases, with 20 bases left in between. CDR1 is MDHEN and CDR2 is SYDVKM in the germline V gene. The CDR3 nucleotides are TGTGCCAGCAGTTTATCCCGTCTGATAGGGCGTGGGACTAATGAAAAACTGTTTTTT. Translating it yields CASSLSRLIGRGTNEKLFF.

This chain joins TRBV19 and TRBJ1-1; tentative D call: TRBD1 (5 bases). Trimming left V 7 bases short and J 5 bases short, with 17 bases between. The CDR3 has 14 residues. The V gene's germline CDR1 is LNHDA and CDR2 SQIVND (reference sequence). CDR3: CASTATTQGTEAFF. The CDR3 nucleotides are TGTGCCAGTACCGCCACAACGCAGGGTACTGAAGCTTTCTTT.

V is TRBV5-6 and J is TRBJ1-2; D remains unclear. Trimming took 4 bases from V and 4 from J, leaving 14 bases between them. The CDR3 spans 14 residues. Germline V gives CDR1 SGHDT, CDR2 YYEEEE. This CDR3 reads CASSAFVSTYGYTF. In nucleotides, the CDR3 is TGTGCCAGCAGCGCTTTTGTCAGCACCTATGGCTACACCTTC.

Only one count was recorded for this clone. J is TRBJ2-5 and V is TRBV10-2; D is unresolved. Germline-derived CDR1 and CDR2 are WSHSY and SAAADI. This CDR3 has 15 residues. The germline V and J ends were trimmed by 2 bases and 5 bases, with 15 bases remaining between them. The CDR3 DNA is TGCGCCAGCAGTGAGGCCATCTTTGTGGGCGAGACCCAGTACTTC. This codes for CASSEAIFVGETQYF.

The chain couples TRBV28 to TRBJ2-1; TRBD2 is a possible D gene (6 bases). The CDR3 covers 14 residues. The V end was cut by 6 bases, the J end by 0 bases, with 9 bases between. CDR1 MDHEN and CDR2 SYDVKM come from the germline V gene. CDR3 region: CASSRGFSYNEQFF. CDR3 DNA: TGTGCCAGCAGCCGGGGGTTCTCCTACAATGAGCAGTTCTTC.

V is TRBV6-6 and J is TRBJ2-1; 11 nucleotides align to TRBD2. V gave up 0 bases and J gave up 8 bases; unmatched junction bases: 3. Germline CDR1 is MNHNY and CDR2 is SVGAGI (reference sequence). The CDR3 is made up of 15 amino acids. The CDR3 reads CASSYSSGRVDEQFF. CDR3 nucleotides: TGTGCCAGCAGTTACTCTAGCGGGAGGGTCGATGAGCAGTTCTTC.

The chain joins TRBV14 to TRBJ2-5; 9 bases fit TRBD2. The V and J ends lost 0 bases and 5 bases, in that order; junction bases with no gene match: 16. Per germline, CDR1 SGHDN and CDR2 FVKESK. The CDR3 runs to 19 residues. The CDR3 sequence: CASSQEGFWASGKSETQYF. Here the CDR3 DNA reads TGTGCCAGCAGCCAAGAAGGCTTTTGGGCTAGCGGGAAATCTGAGACCCAGTACTTC.

V is TRBV6-1 and J is TRBJ1-5; a possible D gene is TRBD1 (5 bases). The CDR3 is 14 amino acids. Germline V gives CDR1 MNHNS, CDR2 SASEGT. V dropped 4 bases and J dropped 2 bases, with 9 bases sitting between them. This chain's CDR3 is CASSGQGGNQPQHF. The CDR3 DNA follows: TGTGCCAGCAGTGGCCAGGGAGGCAATCAGCCCCAGCATTTT.

The chain couples TRBV28 to TRBJ2-5, with 11 nucleotides matching TRBD2. Trimming at V came to 5 bases and at J to 4 bases, leaving 9 bases not matched to a gene. CDR3 length: 16 amino acids. Germline loops: CDR1 MDHEN, CDR2 SYDVKM. The CDR3 DNA sequence: TGTGCCAGCAGTCCCGTACTAGCGGGAGTGGTAGAGACCCAGTACTTC. Protein sequence: CASSPVLAGVVETQYF.